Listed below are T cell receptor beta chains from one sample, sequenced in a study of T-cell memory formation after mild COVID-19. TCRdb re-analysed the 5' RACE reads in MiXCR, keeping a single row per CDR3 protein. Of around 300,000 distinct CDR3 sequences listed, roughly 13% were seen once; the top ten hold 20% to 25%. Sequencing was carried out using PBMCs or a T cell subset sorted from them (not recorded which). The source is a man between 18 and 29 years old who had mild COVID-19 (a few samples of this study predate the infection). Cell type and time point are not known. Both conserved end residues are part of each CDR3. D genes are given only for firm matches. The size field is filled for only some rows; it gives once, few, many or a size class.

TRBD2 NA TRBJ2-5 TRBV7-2 CASSQSGGGWETQYF TGTGCCAGCAGCCAAAGCGGGGGGGGCTGGGAGACCCAGTACTTC
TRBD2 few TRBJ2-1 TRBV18 CASSLRRGTNEQFF TGTGCCAGCTCCCTACGGCGGGGGACCAATGAGCAGTTCTTC
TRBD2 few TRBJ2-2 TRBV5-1 CASSLGQRGVRTPQELFF TGCGCCAGCAGCTTGGGACAGCGGGGGGTCAGAACGCCCCAGGAGCTGTTTTTT
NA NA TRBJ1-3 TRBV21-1 CASSLCDRRSGNTIYF TGTGCCAGCAGCCTTTGTGACAGGCGCTCTGGAAACACCATATATTTT
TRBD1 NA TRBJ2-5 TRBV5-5 CASSHLTGSGETQYF TGTGCCAGCAGCCACCTGACAGGGTCGGGGGAGACCCAGTACTTC
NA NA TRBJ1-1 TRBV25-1 CASSDHPGNTEAFF TGTGCCAGCAGTGACCACCCAGGTAACACTGAAGCTTTCTTT
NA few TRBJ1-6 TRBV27 CASSPPQGPRKNSPLHF TGTGCCAGCAGTCCTCCCCAGGGGCCTAGGAAAAATTCACCCCTCCACTTT
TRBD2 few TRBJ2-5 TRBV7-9 CASRHGGGSRETQYF TGTGCCAGCAGACACGGCGGGGGGTCGCGAGAGACCCAGTACTTC
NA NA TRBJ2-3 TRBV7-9 CASSPKGRGRTDTQYF TGTGCCAGCAGCCCCAAGGGGCGGGGACGCACAGATACGCAGTATTTT
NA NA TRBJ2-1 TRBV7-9 CASSPRWAPQGGVHEQFF TGTGCCAGCAGCCCTAGATGGGCCCCACAGGGAGGGGTACATGAGCAGTTCTTC
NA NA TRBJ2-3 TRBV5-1 CASSLVAFTDTQYF TGCGCCAGCAGCTTGGTTGCGTTCACAGATACGCAGTATTTT
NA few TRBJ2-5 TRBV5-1 CASRVPLAYQETQYF TGCGCCAGCCGCGTTCCCCTGGCGTACCAAGAGACCCAGTACTTC
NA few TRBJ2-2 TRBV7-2 CASSTHPGELFF TGTGCCAGCAGCACCCATCCCGGGGAGCTGTTTTTT
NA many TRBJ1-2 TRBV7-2 CASSLAEGNYGYTF TGTGCCAGCAGCTTAGCGGAGGGGAACTATGGCTACACCTTC
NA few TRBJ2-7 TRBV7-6 CASSLRTGPSYEQYF TGTGCCAGCAGCTTAAGAACCGGGCCGAGTTACGAGCAGTACTTC
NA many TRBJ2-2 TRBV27 CASSFRAVVQGQNTGELFF TGTGCCAGCAGTTTTAGGGCGGTTGTGCAGGGGCAGAACACCGGGGAGCTGTTTTTT
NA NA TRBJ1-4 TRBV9 CASSVKQGREKLFF TGTGCCAGCAGCGTTAAACAGGGTCGAGAAAAACTGTTTTTT
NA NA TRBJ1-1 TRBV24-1 CATTGAGGTEAFF TGTGCCACAACGGGGGCGGGGGGCACTGAAGCTTTCTTT
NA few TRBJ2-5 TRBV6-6 CASSQWGEQETQYF TGTGCCAGCAGCCAGTGGGGGGAACAAGAGACCCAGTACTTC
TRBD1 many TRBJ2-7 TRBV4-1 CASSLRTGRYEQYF TGCGCCAGCAGCCTCCGGACAGGGCGGTACGAGCAGTACTTC
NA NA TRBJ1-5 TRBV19 CASRSLGQPQHF TGTGCCAGTAGGTCCCTAGGTCAGCCCCAGCATTTT
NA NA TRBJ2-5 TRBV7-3 CASSLQGSGTQYF TGTGCCAGCAGCTTACAGGGAAGCGGGACCCAGTACTTC
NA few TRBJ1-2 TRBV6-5 CASSSPQRPYGYTF TGTGCCAGCAGTTCGCCCCAACGTCCCTATGGCTACACCTTC
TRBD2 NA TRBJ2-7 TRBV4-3 CASSQEVPGGPYEQYF TGCGCCAGCAGCCAAGAGGTCCCGGGGGGGCCCTACGAGCAGTACTTC
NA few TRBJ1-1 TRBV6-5 CASSSAWGRLTTEAFF TGTGCCAGCAGTTCGGCGTGGGGCAGACTTACCACTGAAGCTTTCTTT
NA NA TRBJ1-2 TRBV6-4 CASSDRNYGYTF TGTGCCAGCAGTGACAGGAACTATGGCTACACCTTC
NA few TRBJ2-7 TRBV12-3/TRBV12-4 CASSLGWGSYEQYF TGTGCCAGCAGTTTGGGTTGGGGCTCCTACGAGCAGTACTTC
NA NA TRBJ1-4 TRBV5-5 CASSKQGTNEKLFF TGTGCCAGCAGCAAACAGGGAACCAATGAAAAACTGTTTTTT
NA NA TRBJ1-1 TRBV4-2 CASRNKGEAFF TGTGCCAGCCGTAATAAAGGTGAAGCTTTCTTT
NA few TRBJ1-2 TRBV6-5 CASSRTTPSYGYTF TGTGCCAGCAGCCGGACAACGCCGAGCTATGGCTACACCTTC
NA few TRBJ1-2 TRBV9 CASRGRIDYGYTF TGTGCCAGCAGAGGACGGATCGATTATGGCTACACCTTC
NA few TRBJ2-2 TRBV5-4 CASSQQGREPGELFF TGTGCCAGCAGCCAACAGGGTCGAGAACCCGGGGAGCTGTTTTTT
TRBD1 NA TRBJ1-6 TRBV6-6 CASSRQGGSPLHF TGTGCCAGCAGCAGACAGGGCGGGTCACCCCTCCACTTT
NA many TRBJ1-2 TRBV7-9 CASSPRTENYGYTF TGTGCCAGCAGCCCCCGGACGGAGAACTATGGCTACACCTTC
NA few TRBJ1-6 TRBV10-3 CAIRKTGTLYSPLHF TGTGCCATCAGAAAGACCGGGACACTCTATTCACCCCTCCACTTT
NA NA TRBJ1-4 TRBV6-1 CASSDSPGTYNEKLFF TGTGCCAGCAGTGACTCCCCCGGGACATATAATGAAAAACTGTTTTTT
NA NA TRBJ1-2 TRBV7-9 CASSSMGQGYGYTF TGTGCCAGCAGCTCCATGGGGCAGGGGTATGGCTACACCTTC
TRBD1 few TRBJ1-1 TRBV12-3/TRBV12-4 CASSPQINRGTEAFF TGTGCCAGCAGTCCCCAAATAAACAGGGGCACTGAAGCTTTCTTT
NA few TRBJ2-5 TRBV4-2 CASSQDRRSAQYF TGTGCCAGCAGCCAAGATAGGAGGTCGGCCCAGTACTTC
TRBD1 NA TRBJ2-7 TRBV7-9 CASSLEDRASYEQYF TGTGCCAGCAGCTTAGAGGACAGGGCCTCCTACGAGCAGTACTTC
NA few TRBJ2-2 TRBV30 CAWSGQGNTGELFF TGTGCCTGGAGTGGCCAGGGAAACACCGGGGAGCTGTTTTTT
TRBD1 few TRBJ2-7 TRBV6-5 CASRRQQGAGYSEQYF TGTGCCAGCAGACGACAACAGGGGGCTGGTTACTCCGAGCAGTACTTC